A selection of T cell receptor beta chains follows, all from one sample in a study of identical twins. One entry per CDR3 protein, called by TCRdb with MiXCR from the 5' RACE reads. The table lists about 1.7 million distinct CDR3 sequences, around a third of them singletons. Input material: cord blood. Source of these receptors: a newborn girl in good health. Each CDR3 is given with its conserved first and last residue. The order of the fields is D gene, J gene, clone size, V gene, CDR3 DNA, CDR3 protein. A D gene is named only where the DNA matches it firmly. Clone size, where shown, is once, few, many, or a class for clones that have expanded.

>-|TRBJ2-3|few|TRBV21-1
TGTGCCAGCAGCAATGATAGTAGCAACGCAGATACGCAGTATTTT
CASSNDSSNADTQYF
>TRBD2|TRBJ2-1|many|TRBV28
TGTGCCAGCAGTTTATTCGGGCTAGCGGCATACAATGAGCAGTTCTTC
CASSLFGLAAYNEQFF
>TRBD1|TRBJ2-5|few|TRBV27
TGTGCCAGCAGCGTCCTAACAGGGGGCGCGTTCGAGACCCAGTACTTC
CASSVLTGGAFETQYF
>-|TRBJ2-1|-|TRBV6-2/TRBV6-3
TGTGCCAGCAGTGACTACAGGTACAATGAGCAGTTCTTC
CASSDYRYNEQFF
>-|TRBJ1-3|-|TRBV14
TGTGCCAGCAGCCATTCTATGGGTCGGAACACCATATATTTT
CASSHSMGRNTIYF
>-|TRBJ2-1|few|TRBV20-1
TGCAGTGCTAGAGATCCCCCGGCTGAGCAGTTCTTC
CSARDPPAEQFF
>-|TRBJ2-1|-|TRBV13
TGTGCCAGCAGCCGTCGGACTGAGTCGTCCTACAATGAGCAGTTCTTC
CASSRRTESSYNEQFF
>-|TRBJ1-2|-|TRBV7-2
TGTGCCAGCAGCTACTCTTCAGGGATGTATGGCTACACCTTC
CASSYSSGMYGYTF
>TRBD2|TRBJ2-1|-|TRBV27
TGTGCCAGCAGTTCGAGGACTAGCGGGGGCTCCCATCCGTACGAGCAGTTCTTC
CASSSRTSGGSHPYEQFF
>TRBD1|TRBJ2-7|-|TRBV7-9
TGTGCCAGCAGCTTAGGACAGGGGGCTCACTACGAGCAGTACTTC
CASSLGQGAHYEQYF
>-|TRBJ1-1|-|TRBV14
TGTGCCAGCAGCCCCCTCCCAGGGAAGGGGACTGAAGCTTTCTTT
CASSPLPGKGTEAFF
>-|TRBJ1-2|-|TRBV30
TGTGCCTGGACACCCGGTCATTATGGCTACACCTTC
CAWTPGHYGYTF
>TRBD1|TRBJ2-1|few|TRBV29-1
TGCAGCGTTGAAGATGCTGACCTGGGACAGGGGGGGAATGAGCAGTTCTTC
CSVEDADLGQGGNEQFF
>TRBD2|TRBJ2-2|-|TRBV20-1
TGCAGTGCTAGAGATGTTCTAGCGGGGGGCGAAACCGGGGAGCTGTTTTTT
CSARDVLAGGETGELFF
>-|TRBJ1-2|few|TRBV2
TGTGCCAGCAGTGACTTGGGGAACTATGGCTACACCTTC
CASSDLGNYGYTF
>TRBD2|TRBJ2-5|-|TRBV12-3/TRBV12-4
TGTGCCAGCAGTTGGCCTCGACTAGCGGGGGAGCAGTACTTC
CASSWPRLAGEQYF
>TRBD2|TRBJ2-4|-|TRBV3-1
TGTGCCAGCAGCCAAGATCGGCTAGCGGGGAGGGCGCCGGCCAAAAACATTCAGTACTTC
CASSQDRLAGRAPAKNIQYF
>-|TRBJ2-1|many|TRBV29-1
TGCAGCGTTGACATAGGCGTAAATGAGCAGTTCTTC
CSVDIGVNEQFF
>-|TRBJ2-3|-|TRBV7-9
TGTGCCAGCAGCTTAGCGGCGCAGACCTATTGGGGCACAGATACGCAGTATTTT
CASSLAAQTYWGTDTQYF
>TRBD2|TRBJ2-3|-|TRBV20-1
TGCAGTGCTAGTACGCTAGCGGGAATATGGGAAGATACGCAGTATTTT
CSASTLAGIWEDTQYF
>TRBD2|TRBJ2-1|-|TRBV19
TGTGCCAGTAGTAAGGGACTAGCGGGAGGGCGGTACAATGAGCAGTTCTTC
CASSKGLAGGRYNEQFF
>-|TRBJ1-3|-|TRBV10-3
TGTGCCATCAGTGATGGGGGTATCTCTGGAAACACCGTATATTTT
CAISDGGISGNTVYF